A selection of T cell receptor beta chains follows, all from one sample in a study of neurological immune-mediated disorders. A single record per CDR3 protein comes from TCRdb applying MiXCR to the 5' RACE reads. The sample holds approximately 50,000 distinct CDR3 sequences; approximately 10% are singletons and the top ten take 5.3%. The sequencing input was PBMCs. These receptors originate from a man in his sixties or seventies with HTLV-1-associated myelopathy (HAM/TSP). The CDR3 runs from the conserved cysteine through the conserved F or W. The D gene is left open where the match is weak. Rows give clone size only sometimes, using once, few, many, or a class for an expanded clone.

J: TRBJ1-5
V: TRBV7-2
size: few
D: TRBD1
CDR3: CASSQTGGLNQPQHF
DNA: TGTGCCAGCAGCCAGACAGGGGGCCTCAATCAGCCCCAGCATTTT

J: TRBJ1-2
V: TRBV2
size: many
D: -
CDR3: CASRGGPSIYGYTF
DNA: TGTGCCAGCCGTGGGGGTCCGTCAATTTATGGCTACACCTTC

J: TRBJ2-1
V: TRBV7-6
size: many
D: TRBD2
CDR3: CASSLRTSGHNEQFF
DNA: TGTGCCAGCAGCCTTCGCACTAGCGGACACAATGAGCAGTTCTTC

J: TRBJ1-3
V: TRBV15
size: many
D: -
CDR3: CATSSYRQGVLSGNTIYF
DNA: TGTGCCACCAGCAGTTACAGGCAAGGAGTTCTCTCTGGAAACACCATATATTTT

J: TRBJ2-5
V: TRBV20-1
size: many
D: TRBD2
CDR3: CSARLLAASWETQYF
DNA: TGCAGTGCTAGATTACTAGCGGCCTCCTGGGAGACCCAGTACTTC

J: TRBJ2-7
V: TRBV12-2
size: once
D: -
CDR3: CASRLEGTGENMDSYEQYF
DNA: TGTGCAAGTCGCTTAGAAGGGACAGGGGAAAACATGGACTCCTACGAGCAGTACTTC

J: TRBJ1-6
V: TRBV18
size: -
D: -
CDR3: CASSRRTGEDSPLHF
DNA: TGTGCCAGCTCACGACGGACGGGAGAGGATTCACCCCTCCACTTT

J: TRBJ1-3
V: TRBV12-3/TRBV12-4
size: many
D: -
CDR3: CASSRNSGNTIYF
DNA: TGTGCCAGCAGCCGGAACTCTGGAAACACCATATATTTT

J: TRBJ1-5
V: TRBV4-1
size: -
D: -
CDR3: CASNQDGVVSNQPQHF
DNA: TGCGCCAGCAACCAAGACGGAGTCGTAAGCAATCAGCCCCAGCATTTT

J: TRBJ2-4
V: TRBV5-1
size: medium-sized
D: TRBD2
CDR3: CASSLAGEGNIQYF
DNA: TGCGCCAGCAGCTTAGCGGGAGAAGGGAACATTCAGTACTTC

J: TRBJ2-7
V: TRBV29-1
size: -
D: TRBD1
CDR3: CSVEDLGTGRAYEQYF
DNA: TGCAGCGTTGAAGATCTAGGGACAGGGAGGGCCTACGAGCAGTACTTC

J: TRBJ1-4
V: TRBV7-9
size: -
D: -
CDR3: CASSLLQGATNEKLFF
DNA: TGTGCCAGCAGCCTATTACAGGGAGCAACTAATGAAAAACTGTTTTTT

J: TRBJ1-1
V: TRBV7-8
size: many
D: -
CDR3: CASSLGIRDGTEAFF
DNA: TGTGCCAGCAGCTTAGGCATCAGGGACGGCACTGAAGCTTTCTTT

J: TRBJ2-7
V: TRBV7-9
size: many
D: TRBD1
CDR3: CASSLEDRIYEQYF
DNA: TGTGCCAGCAGCTTAGAGGACAGGATCTACGAGCAGTACTTC

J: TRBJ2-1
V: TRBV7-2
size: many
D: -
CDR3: CASSFTLYNEQFF
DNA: TGTGCCAGCAGCTTTACGTTGTACAATGAGCAGTTCTTC

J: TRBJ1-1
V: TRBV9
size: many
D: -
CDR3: CASSARPENTEAFF
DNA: TGTGCCAGCAGCGCCCGACCTGAGAACACTGAAGCTTTCTTT

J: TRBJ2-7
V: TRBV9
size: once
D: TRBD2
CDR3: CASSAGGGRVDYDQYF
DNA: TGTGCCAGCAGCGCAGGCGGCGGGAGGGTTGACTACGATCAGTACTTC

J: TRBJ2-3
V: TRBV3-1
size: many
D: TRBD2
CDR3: CASSKRTSGVGRDTQYF
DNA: TGTGCCAGCAGCAAAAGGACTAGCGGAGTGGGGAGGGATACGCAGTATTTT

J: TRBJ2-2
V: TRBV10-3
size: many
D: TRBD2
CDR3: CAISESGEGLAGELFF
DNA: TGTGCCATCAGTGAGTCAGGGGAGGGCCTCGCCGGGGAGCTGTTTTTT

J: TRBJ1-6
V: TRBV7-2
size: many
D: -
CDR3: CASSLMDNNSPLHF
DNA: TGTGCCAGCAGCTTAATGGATAATAATTCACCCCTCCACTTT

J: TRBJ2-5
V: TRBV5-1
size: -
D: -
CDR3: CASSTWTAQETQYF
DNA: TGCGCCAGCAGTACATGGACGGCTCAAGAGACCCAGTACTTC

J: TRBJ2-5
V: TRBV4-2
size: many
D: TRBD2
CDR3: CASSQNYYPGTSGPQETQYF
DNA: TGTGCCAGCAGCCAAAACTATTATCCCGGGACTAGCGGGCCCCAAGAGACCCAGTACTTC

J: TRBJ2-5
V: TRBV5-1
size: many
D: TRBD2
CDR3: CASTAAGGQETQYF
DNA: TGCGCCAGCACCGCAGCGGGGGGACAAGAGACCCAGTACTTC

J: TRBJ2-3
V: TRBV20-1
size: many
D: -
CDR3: CSAPTQRGGGTDTQYF
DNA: TGCAGTGCTCCCACCCAGAGGGGAGGCGGCACAGATACGCAGTATTTT

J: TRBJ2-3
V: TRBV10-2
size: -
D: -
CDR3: CASSSSAGRADTQYF
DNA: TGCGCCAGCAGTTCCTCCGCGGGGCGCGCAGATACGCAGTATTTT

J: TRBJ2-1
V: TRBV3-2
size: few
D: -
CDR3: CASSQGDCSGSYNEQFF
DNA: TGTGCCAGCAGCCAAGGAGATTGTAGCGGGAGCTACAATGAGCAGTTCTTC

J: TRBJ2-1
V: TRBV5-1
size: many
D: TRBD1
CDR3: CASSWTGLSYNEQFF
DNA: TGCGCCAGCAGCTGGACAGGTCTATCCTACAATGAGCAGTTCTTC

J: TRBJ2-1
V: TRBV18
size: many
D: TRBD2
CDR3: CASSHGSGVNNEQFF
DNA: TGTGCCAGCTCACACGGTAGCGGGGTTAACAATGAGCAGTTCTTC

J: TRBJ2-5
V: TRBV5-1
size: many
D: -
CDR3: CASSLVQGEETQYF
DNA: TGCGCCAGCAGCTTGGTACAGGGCGAAGAGACCCAGTACTTC

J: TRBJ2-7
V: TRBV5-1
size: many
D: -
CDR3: CASSLHSREQYF
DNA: TGCGCCAGCAGCTTGCACAGTCGCGAGCAGTACTTC

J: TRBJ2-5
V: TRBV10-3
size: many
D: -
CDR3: CAIRRDRQGETQYF
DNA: TGTGCCATCAGGAGGGACCGCCAAGGGGAGACCCAGTACTTC

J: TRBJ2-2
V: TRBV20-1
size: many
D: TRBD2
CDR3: CSARKTSGVVGTGELFF
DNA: TGCAGTGCTAGAAAGACTAGCGGGGTGGTGGGCACCGGGGAGCTGTTTTTT